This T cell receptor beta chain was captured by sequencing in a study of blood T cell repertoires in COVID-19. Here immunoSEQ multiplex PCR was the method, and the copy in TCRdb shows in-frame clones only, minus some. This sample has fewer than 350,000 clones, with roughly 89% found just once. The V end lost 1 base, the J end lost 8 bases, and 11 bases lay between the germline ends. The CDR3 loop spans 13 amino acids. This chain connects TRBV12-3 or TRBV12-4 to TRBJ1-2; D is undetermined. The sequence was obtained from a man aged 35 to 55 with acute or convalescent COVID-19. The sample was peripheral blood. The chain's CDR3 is CASSLDSSRGYTF. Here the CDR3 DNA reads TGTGCCAGCAGTTTAGACTCCTCGAGGGGCTACACCTTC.